This TCR beta chain came from a study of CD8 T cells in ankylosing spondylitis. This clonotype has a single count. Its matching antigen is unknown. Study results and limitations: The authors found the disease-linked clones to be CD8+ and relatively rare in peripheral blood. A motif of several highly homologous TCR beta variants was seen as apparently characteristic of ankylosing spondylitis blood.

TCRdb reprocessed the 5' RACE reads with MiXCR, giving one entry per CDR3 protein. This table has approximately 140,000 distinct CDR3 sequences, 17% appearing once. In germline, CDR1 is MNHEY, CDR2 SMNVEV (reference sequence). The CDR3 has 14 residues. The clonotype originates from a male donor with ankylosing spondylitis. Sequencing was done on a sample of blood, either unsorted or a sorted T cell fraction (not recorded which). The V gene is TRBV27, the J gene TRBJ2-7; 7 nucleotides agree with TRBD2. The CDR3 region is CVSTRGRGDYEQYV. In DNA, the CDR3 is TGTGTCAGCACACGGGGGAGGGGCGACTACGAGCAGTACGTC.